One and the same sample provided the 18 T cell receptor beta chains below, sequenced in a study of blood T cell repertoires in COVID-19. The data were produced by immunoSEQ multiplex PCR, yet TCRdb's version contains in-frame clones alone and is incomplete. The sample has roughly 150,000 clones; about 80% are singletons. Sequencing input: peripheral blood. These receptors originate from a man between 60 and 75 years old with acute or convalescent COVID-19.

This chain joins TRBV20-1 and TRBJ1-1, with TRBD1 matching 8 bases. In germline, CDR1 is DFQATT, CDR2 SNEGSKA (reference sequence). Trimming took 3 bases from V and 1 from J; bases not matched to a gene: 7. The CDR3 is 15 amino acids. CDR3 amino acids: CSASLTGGRNTEAFF. DNA of the CDR3: TGCAGTGCTAGTTTAACAGGGGGTCGGAACACTGAAGCTTTCTTT.

The rearrangement joins TRBV12-3 or TRBV12-4 to TRBJ2-5; TRBD1 agrees at 8 bases. V lost 8 bases and J lost 5; bases outside the gene matches: 7. The CDR3 has 13 residues. The CDR3: CASGQGGDETQYF. The CDR3 DNA is TGTGCCAGCGGACAGGGTGGGGACGAGACCCAGTACTTC.

The chain links TRBV6-5 to TRBJ2-2; TRBD2 aligns across 9 bases. This CDR3 is built from 15 residues. The trim removed 2 bases at V and 4 bases at J, leaving 2 bases unmatched. Germline values: CDR1 MNHEY, CDR2 SVGAGI. The CDR3 is CASSYGGGATGELFF. The DNA for the CDR3 is TGTGCCAGCAGTTACGGCGGGGGGGCCACCGGGGAGCTGTTTTTT.

The chain carries TRBV3-1 (or the pseudogene TRBV3-2) and TRBJ1-4; 11 bases agree with TRBD1. With 4 bases clipped from V and 8 bases from J, the junction kept 6 bases outside the gene matches. CDR1 is LGHDT and CDR2 is YNNKEL in the germline V gene (reference sequence). The CDR3 loop spans 15 amino acids. The CDR3 loop reads CASSRGTGGEEKLFF. CDR3 DNA: TGTGCCAGCAGCCGAGGGACAGGGGGAGAGGAAAAACTGTTTTTT.

Here the CDR3 reads CASRLQEASGNTIYF. The CDR3 DNA is TGCGCCAGCAGACTACAGGAAGCCTCTGGAAACACCATATATTTT. The rearrangement links TRBV5-1 to TRBJ1-3; maybe TRBD1 (5 bases). Germline CDR1 is SGHRS and CDR2 is YFSETQ. V lost 5 bases, J lost 0 bases, and 12 bases lay in between. The CDR3 spans 15 residues.

At least ten counts were recorded for this clone. This sequence joins TRBV6-5 and TRBJ2-1, with D maybe TRBD1 (5 bases). This CDR3 is built from 14 residues. Germline loops: CDR1 MNHEY, CDR2 SVGAGI. V was shortened by 2 bases and J by 1 base, with 6 bases between the two germline ends. CDR3 protein: CASSYQGSYNEQFF. CDR3 DNA sequence: TGTGCCAGCAGTTACCAGGGATCCTACAATGAGCAGTTCTTC.

This clone occurred once. The rearrangement uses TRBV30 and TRBJ2-1; maybe TRBD1 (7 bases). The germline CDR1 and CDR2 sequences are GTSNPN and SVGIG (reference sequence). This CDR3 comprises 13 residues. V lost 0 bases and J 15 bases, leaving 18 bases between the germline ends. The CDR3 coding sequence is TGTGCCTGGAGTGTACCAAGGACTCAGGGGGGGTTCTTC. Translation gives CAWSVPRTQGGFF.

The J gene is TRBJ2-3, the V gene TRBV6-2 or TRBV6-3; TRBD2 agrees at 16 bases. V lost 6 bases to trimming and J lost 6 bases; unmatched junction nucleotides: 15. The CDR3 has 19 amino acids. CDR1 is MNHEY and CDR2 is SVGEGT in the germline V gene. The CDR3: CASSTGTSGGAGLDDTQYF. For the CDR3, the DNA is TGTGCCAGCAGCACCGGGACTAGCGGGGGGGCCGGCCTTGATGATACGCAGTATTTT.

The rearrangement joins TRBV2 to TRBJ2-7, with D perhaps TRBD1 (6 bases). The CDR3 spans 14 residues. V lost 6 bases and J lost 1, with 13 bases in between. CDR1 is SNHLY, CDR2 FYNNEI, per germline. CDR3 nucleotide sequence: TGTGCCAGCAGGGACAGTAAAATATCCTACGAGCAGTACTTC. This gives the protein CASRDSKISYEQYF.

J is TRBJ1-6 and V is TRBV5-6; D remains unclear. V was shortened by 2 bases and J by 9 bases, with 6 bases between the two germline ends. This CDR3 has 12 residues. Germline V gene lookup returns CDR1 SGHDT and CDR2 YYEEEE. CDR3: CASSFGGSPLHF. The CDR3 DNA reads as TGTGCCAGCAGCTTTGGAGGTTCACCCCTCCACTTT.

The J gene is TRBJ2-4, the V gene TRBV29-1, with a possible D match to TRBD1 (6 bases). The CDR3 is 12 amino acids. Germline CDR1 is SQVTM and CDR2 is ANQGSEA. Trimming pared 3 bases from V and 5 bases from J, leaving 8 bases between. The CDR3 DNA follows: TGCAGCGTTGAGGCAGGGGAAAACATTCAGTACTTC. This gives the protein CSVEAGENIQYF.

In this sample, this clone turned up many times. The chain has TRBV4-3 and TRBJ1-3, with D tentatively TRBD1 (5 bases). The germline gives CDR1 LGHNA, CDR2 YSLEER. The germline V and J ends were trimmed by 0 bases and 4 bases, with 16 bases remaining between them. The CDR3 is made up of 17 amino acids. CDR3 amino acids: CASSQDLGQGEGNTIYF. Written as DNA, the CDR3 is TGCGCCAGCAGCCAAGATCTAGGGCAGGGTGAAGGAAACACCATATATTTT.

This chain connects TRBV11-2 to TRBJ1-6, with TRBD1 identical over 10 bases. This CDR3 region has 17 residues. Germline V gene sequence: CDR1 SGHAT, CDR2 FQNNGV. Germline trimming cut 3 bases from V and 7 bases from J; bases unmatched to any gene: 9. The CDR3 DNA follows: TGTGCCAGCAGCTTGACCGGGACAGGGGTAATGAATTCACCCCTCCACTTT. It encodes CASSLTGTGVMNSPLHF.

A few counts support this clone. The chain's CDR3 is CASSSRTGITEAFF. The CDR3 coding sequence is TGCGCCAGCAGCTCTCGGACAGGCATCACTGAAGCTTTCTTT. The J gene is TRBJ1-1, the V gene TRBV5-1; 7 bases line up with TRBD1. The CDR3 is 14 amino acids. Trimming removed 3 bases from V and 4 bases from J; junction bases left unmatched: 6. Germline V lookup: CDR1 SGHRS, CDR2 YFSETQ.

The chain couples TRBV29-1 to TRBJ2-5; D gene unclear. Germline V lookup: CDR1 SQVTM, CDR2 ANQGSEA. The V gene lost 8 bases and the J gene lost 5 bases, with 12 bases spanning the gap. The length of the CDR3 is 11 residues. This chain's CDR3 is CSHGGEETQYF. CDR3 nucleotide sequence: TGCAGCCACGGCGGTGAGGAGACCCAGTACTTC.

The chain uses TRBV19 and TRBJ2-2; 9 bases line up with TRBD2. Germline V gives CDR1 LNHDA, CDR2 SQIVND (reference sequence). The length of the CDR3 is 18 residues. With V trimmed by 3 bases and J by 2 bases, 10 bases remained unmatched. CDR3 coding DNA: TGTGCCAGTAGTATCAGGACTAGCGAATGGCGAAACACCGGGGAGCTGTTTTTT. It specifies CASSIRTSEWRNTGELFF.

The chain has TRBV11-1 and TRBJ1-2; 7 positions agree with TRBD1. In germline, CDR1 is SGHAT, CDR2 FQDESV (reference sequence). The CDR3 loop spans 13 amino acids. J was trimmed by 8 bases and V by 4 bases; bases with no gene match: 7. CDR3 amino acids: CASSSRQGRGYTF. The CDR3 region has the DNA TGTGCCAGCAGCTCGCGACAGGGACGAGGCTACACCTTC.

This chain joins TRBV10-3 and TRBJ2-7, with D perhaps matching TRBD1 (6 bases). CDR1 is ENHRY, CDR2 SYGVKD, per germline. The CDR3 covers 15 residues. The V gene lost 7 bases and the J gene lost 0 bases, with 16 bases spanning the gap. The chain's CDR3 is CAINEGQGSSYEQYF. The DNA of the CDR3 is TGTGCCATCAACGAGGGTCAGGGGAGCTCCTACGAGCAGTACTTC.